The text below deals with one T cell receptor beta chain. What it recognizes is unknown. This sample was included in a study of glioma-infiltrating T cells after dendritic cell vaccination. The study, taken as a whole, reports: Patients with more pretreatment TILs had longer time to progression and survival.

Profiling relied on immunoSEQ multiplex PCR, and the TCRdb table lists in-frame clones only, not all of them. The profile covers almost 65,000 clones, with around 83% appearing a single time and about 8.9% taken by the ten largest. The CDR3 is 18 residues long. J was trimmed by 5 bases and V by 0 bases; bases with no gene match: 13. Looked up from germline, CDR1 is SGHNT and CDR2 is YYREEE (reference sequence). The source is a human donor with glioblastoma. This specimen was blood, taken before dendritic cell vaccination. The chain is built from TRBV5-4 and TRBJ2-5; 10 nucleotides align to TRBD2. The CDR3 spells CASSLAVGAGGLQETQYF. The CDR3, as DNA: TGTGCCAGCAGCTTGGCAGTGGGAGCGGGGGGGCTTCAGGAGACCCAGTACTTC.